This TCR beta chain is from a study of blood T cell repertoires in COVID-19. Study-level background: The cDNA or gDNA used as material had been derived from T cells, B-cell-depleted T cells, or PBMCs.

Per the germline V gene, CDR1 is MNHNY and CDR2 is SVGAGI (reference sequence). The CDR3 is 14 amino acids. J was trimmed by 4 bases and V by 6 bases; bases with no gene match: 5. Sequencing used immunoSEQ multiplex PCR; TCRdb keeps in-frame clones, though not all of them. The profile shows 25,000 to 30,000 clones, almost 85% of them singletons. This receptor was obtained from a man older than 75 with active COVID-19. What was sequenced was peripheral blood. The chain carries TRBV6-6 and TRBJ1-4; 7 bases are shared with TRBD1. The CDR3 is CASRRGQNNEKLFF. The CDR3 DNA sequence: TGTGCCAGCAGACGGGGACAGAATAATGAAAAACTGTTTTTT.